The 14 T cell receptor beta chains below come from one sample, sequenced in a study of spatial heterogeneity in lung cancer. TCRdb itself ran the 5' RACE reads through MiXCR, one entry per CDR3 protein. The sample includes 19,000 or so distinct CDR3 sequences, about a fifth of them seen just once. As to time point: sample taken at primary tumor resection. Without sorting, whole RNA was sequenced from tumor, nontumor lung or frozen PBMC. The sequenced sample was PBMCs, obtained at surgery. The receptors were sampled from a female donor with early-stage non-small cell lung cancer.

This clonotype was seen many times. V usage is TRBV7-9 and J usage is TRBJ2-3; D is unresolved. This CDR3 region has 16 residues. CDR1 and CDR2 from the germline V gene are SEHNR and FQNEAQ (reference sequence). V was shortened by 1 base and J by 5 bases, with 16 bases between the two germline ends. The CDR3 DNA reads as TGTGCCAGCAGCTTAGGCGTAGTCTGGGTAGAAGATACGCAGTATTTT. Translation: CASSLGVVWVEDTQYF.

Many counts were recorded for this clonotype. The gene calls are TRBV6-2 or TRBV6-3 and TRBJ2-1; D is perhaps TRBD2 (5 bases). The length of the CDR3 is 17 residues. Trimming stripped 2 bases from V and 0 bases from J, with 14 bases between. Per germline, CDR1 MNHEY and CDR2 SVGEGT. The CDR3 region is CASSYKMGASSYNEQFF. The CDR3 DNA follows: TGTGCCAGCAGTTACAAAATGGGAGCCAGCTCCTACAATGAGCAGTTCTTC.

V gene TRBV7-2 combines with J gene TRBJ2-3, with D possibly TRBD2 on 5 matching bases. The germline CDR1 and CDR2 sequences are SGHTA and FQGNSA. Trimming pared 1 base from V and 2 bases from J, leaving 10 bases between. The CDR3 consists of 15 residues. The CDR3 spells CASSLVLGDTDTQYF. For the CDR3, the DNA is TGTGCCAGCAGCTTAGTTTTGGGAGACACAGATACGCAGTATTTT.

Many counts were recorded for this clonotype. The V and J genes are TRBV6-1 and TRBJ1-5; the D gene is possibly TRBD1 (6 bases). The ends were cut back, 3 bases at V and 3 bases at J, with 9 bases in the middle. Germline values: CDR1 MNHNS, CDR2 SASEGT. The CDR3 sequence is 14 residues long. The CDR3 sequence is CASSESGDNQPQHF. CDR3 in DNA: TGTGCCAGCAGTGAGTCAGGGGACAATCAGCCCCAGCATTTT.

This clonotype was seen at least ten times. This chain uses TRBV7-2 with TRBJ2-7; D is unclear. The V gene lost 5 bases and the J gene lost 1 base, with 3 bases spanning the gap. The CDR3 sequence is 11 residues long. Germline V CDR1 and CDR2: SGHTA, FQGNSA. The CDR3 reads CASSGSYEQYF. CDR3 DNA: TGTGCCAGCAGCGGTTCCTACGAGCAGTACTTC.

This clonotype was seen many times. The chain links TRBV28 to TRBJ1-2; TRBD1 might be the D (5 bases). The CDR3 spans 12 residues. Germline-derived CDR1 and CDR2 are MDHEN and SYDVKM. CDR3: CASTGRGDGYTF. CDR3 sequence (DNA): TGTGCTTCTACCGGGAGAGGGGATGGCTACACCTTC.

This clonotype has ten or more counts. This chain connects TRBV28 to TRBJ2-7; perhaps TRBD2 as D (5 bases). The V end was cut by 4 bases, the J end by 4 bases, with 17 bases between. CDR1 is MDHEN, CDR2 SYDVKM, per germline. The CDR3 contains 15 residues. CDR3 DNA: TGTGCCAGCAGTTCCCTTGCCGGGGTCGGTTACGAGCAGTACTTC. This encodes CASSSLAGVGYEQYF.

In its sample, this clonotype was seen many times. The chain carries TRBV9 and TRBJ2-1; D possibly uses TRBD1 or TRBD2 (6 bases each). The CDR3 contains 15 residues. V was clipped by 4 bases and J by 4 bases, with 15 bases between them. CDR1 and CDR2 (germline): SGDLS, YYNGEE. For the CDR3, the DNA is TGTGCCAGCAGCCCGGGGGCCAAAGGATACAATGAGCAGTTCTTC. Translation: CASSPGAKGYNEQFF. Full variable domain (rest looked up from reference TRBV9 and TRBJ2-1): DSGVTQTPKHLITATGQRVTLRCSPRSGDLSVYWYQQSLDQGLQFLIQYYNGEERAKGNILERFSAQQFPDLHSELNLSSLELGDSALYFCASSPGAKGYNEQFFGPGTRLTVL.

This clonotype was seen repeatedly, ten times or more. The genes are TRBV6-6 and TRBJ2-1; 7 nucleotides agree with TRBD2. The CDR3 sequence is 18 residues long. Germline CDR1 MNHNY, CDR2 SVGAGI (reference sequence). V gave up 2 bases and J gave up 0 bases; unmatched junction bases: 10. CDR3 protein: CASSYRTRRRSSYNEQFF. CDR3 DNA: TGTGCCAGCAGTTACCGGACTAGACGCCGAAGCTCCTACAATGAGCAGTTCTTC.

V and J are TRBV6-6 and TRBJ2-5; TRBD1 aligns across 10 bases. Germline trimming cut 5 bases from V and 5 bases from J; bases unmatched to any gene: 11. Looked up from germline, CDR1 is MNHNY and CDR2 is SVGAGI (reference sequence). CDR3 length: 16 amino acids. CDR3 region: CASSPPRQGAGETQYF. CDR3 DNA: TGTGCCAGCAGTCCTCCTCGACAGGGGGCGGGTGAGACCCAGTACTTC.

Many counts were recorded for this clonotype. The chain couples TRBV28 to TRBJ1-2; the D gene is possibly TRBD1 (6 bases). The germline V gene has CDR1 MDHEN and CDR2 SYDVKM. The CDR3 loop spans 15 amino acids. V gave up 7 bases and J gave up 6 bases, with 21 bases separating them. Written as DNA, the CDR3 is TGTGCCAGCACCTCGGTGGGGGGCAGAGGACATGGCTACACCTTC. Translated: CASTSVGGRGHGYTF.

This clonotype was seen at least ten times. The V call is TRBV10-3, the J call TRBJ1-1; D ambiguous. Germline CDR1 and CDR2: ENHRY and SYGVKD. This CDR3 region has 9 residues. V shed 6 bases and J shed 8 bases, with 4 bases lying between them. The CDR3, as DNA: TGTGCCATCAGCGAAGAAGCTTTCTTT. It specifies CAISEEAFF.

This clonotype is medium-sized by share. This chain connects TRBV7-2 to TRBJ2-3; 7 bases are shared with TRBD1. The CDR3 has 17 amino acids. Unmatched junction bases numbered 7, after V lost 1 base and J lost 0 bases. Germline lookup yields CDR1 SGHTA and CDR2 FQGNSA. This CDR3 reads CASSLVPTGPSTDTQYF. In DNA form, the CDR3 reads TGTGCCAGCAGCTTAGTCCCGACAGGGCCAAGCACAGATACGCAGTATTTT.

The J gene is TRBJ2-5, the V gene TRBV6-5; D may be TRBD2 (5 bases). Germline CDR1 reads MNHEY; CDR2 reads SVGAGI. Trimming cost V 0 bases and J 4 bases, with 24 bases left between them. The CDR3 length is 19 residues. The CDR3 sequence: CASSYSTVDQVLRGETQYF. The CDR3 bases are TGTGCCAGCAGTTACTCGACGGTTGATCAGGTCCTCCGGGGAGAGACCCAGTACTTC.